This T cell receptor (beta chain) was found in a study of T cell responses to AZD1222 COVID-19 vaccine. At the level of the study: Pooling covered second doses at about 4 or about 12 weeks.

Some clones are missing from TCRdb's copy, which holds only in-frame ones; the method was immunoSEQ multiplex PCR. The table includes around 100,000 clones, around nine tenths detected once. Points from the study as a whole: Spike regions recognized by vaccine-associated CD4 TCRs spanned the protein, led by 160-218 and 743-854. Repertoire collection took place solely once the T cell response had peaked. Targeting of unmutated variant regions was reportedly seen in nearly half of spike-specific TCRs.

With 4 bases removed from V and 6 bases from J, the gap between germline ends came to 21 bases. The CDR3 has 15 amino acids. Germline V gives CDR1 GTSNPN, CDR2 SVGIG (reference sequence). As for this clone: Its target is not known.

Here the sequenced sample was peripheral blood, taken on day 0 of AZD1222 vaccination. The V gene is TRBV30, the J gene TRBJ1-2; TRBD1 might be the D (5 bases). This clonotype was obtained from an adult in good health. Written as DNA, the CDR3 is TGTGCCTGGATGAGAGAAGGGGCAGATCCTCATGGCTACACCTTC. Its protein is CAWMREGADPHGYTF.